This T cell receptor beta chain was identified during a study of blood T cell repertoires in COVID-19. Study as a whole: COVID-19 samples, acute and convalescent, were from the United States, Italy and Spain. T cells, B-cell-depleted T cells, or PBMCs supplied cDNA or gDNA.

The germline gives CDR1 LNHDA, CDR2 SQIVND (reference sequence). The CDR3 runs 16 residues. V dropped 5 bases and J dropped 1 base, with 16 bases sitting between them. TCRdb keeps only in-frame clones here, not all; method: immunoSEQ multiplex PCR. The sample lists over 120,000 clones, 80% to 90% seen once, with 2.5% to 3.5% in the top ten. The sequence was collected from a man aged 55 to 70 with active or convalescent COVID-19. The sample was peripheral blood. The chain is built from TRBV19 and TRBJ2-3; a possible D gene is TRBD2 (7 bases). The CDR3 reads CASSFGGARGTDTQYF. Here the CDR3 DNA reads TGTGCCAGTAGTTTTGGGGGGGCGAGGGGCACAGATACGCAGTATTTT. The whole variable domain, filled in from reference TRBV19 and TRBJ2-3, reads DGGITQSPKYLFRKEGQNVTLSCEQNLNHDAMYWYRQDPGQGLRLIYYSQIVNDFQKGDIAEGYSVSREKKESFPLTVTSAQKNPTAFYLCASSFGGARGTDTQYFGPGTRLTVL.